The 16 T cell receptor beta chains below were found in one sample sequenced in a study of early T cells in non-severe SARS-CoV-2 infection. TCRdb fed the 5' RACE reads into MiXCR, producing one record per CDR3 protein. The sample holds some 45,000 distinct CDR3 sequences, about 4% seen once. Source material: whole blood. The receptors come from an adult who was a healthcare worker with PCR-confirmed SARS-CoV-2 infection or an uninfected control (not recorded which).

This clonotype came up many times. The CDR3 nucleotides are TGTGCCAGCAGTGAAGACGGGACTAGCGGGAGAAATGAGCAGTTCTTC. Protein sequence: CASSEDGTSGRNEQFF. The genes are TRBV25-1 and TRBJ2-1, with 14 bases aligning to TRBD2. This CDR3 has 16 residues. V trimming: 2 bases; J trimming: 7 bases; junction bases outside the gene matches: 4. The germline CDR1 and CDR2 sequences are MGHDK and SYGVNS. The variable domain in full, with the rest retrieved from reference TRBV25-1 and TRBJ2-1, is EADIYQTPRYLVIGTGKKITLECSQTMGHDKMYWYQQDPGMELHLIHYSYGVNSTEKGDLSSESTVSRIRTEHFPLTLESARPSHTSQYLCASSEDGTSGRNEQFFGPGTRLTVL.

This clonotype came up many times. This chain connects TRBV29-1 to TRBJ2-1; 7 nucleotides line up with TRBD2. The CDR3 loop spans 13 amino acids. The junction had 4 bases not matched to a gene; V was cut back by 4 bases and J by 4 bases. Germline V gene lookup returns CDR1 SQVTM and CDR2 ANQGSEA. CDR3 in amino acids: CSVVEGLYNEQFF. The CDR3, as DNA: TGCAGCGTTGTGGAGGGACTATACAATGAGCAGTTCTTC.

This clonotype showed up many times. J is TRBJ2-4 and V is TRBV10-3; the match to TRBD2 covers 12 bases. This CDR3 comprises 17 residues. Germline V gives CDR1 ENHRY, CDR2 SYGVKD. V was clipped by 3 bases and J by 0 bases; unmatched bases: 3. CDR3 residues: CAISELAGGPAKNIQYF. CDR3 bases: TGTGCCATCAGTGAACTAGCGGGGGGACCAGCCAAAAACATTCAGTACTTC.

This clonotype was seen more than once but under ten times. The chain carries TRBV2 and TRBJ2-1, with 11 bases aligning to TRBD2. The V and J ends lost 6 bases and 8 bases, in that order; junction bases with no gene match: 12. The CDR3 totals 16 residues. CDR1 and CDR2 (germline): SNHLY, FYNNEI. The CDR3 region has the DNA TGTGCCAGCAGAGATGTAGCGGGAGGGGGCATGGATGAGCAGTTCTTC. It translates to CASRDVAGGGMDEQFF.

This clonotype was picked up many times. This rearrangement joins TRBV20-1 to TRBJ1-2, with 7 bases lining up with TRBD1. The CDR3 is 14 residues long. V lost 6 bases and J lost 4; bases outside the gene matches: 11. CDR1 is DFQATT and CDR2 is SNEGSKA in the germline V gene (reference sequence). The chain's CDR3 is CSASPVGTVYGYTF. CDR3 DNA: TGCAGTGCCTCCCCCGTCGGGACAGTCTATGGCTACACCTTC.

This clonotype was detected many times. The chain is built from TRBV29-1 and TRBJ2-7; D possibly corresponds to TRBD1 (5 bases). Germline loops: CDR1 SQVTM, CDR2 ANQGSEA. With 4 bases removed from V and 6 bases from J, the gap between germline ends came to 13 bases. The CDR3 extends over 12 amino acids. The CDR3 DNA reads TGCAGCGTTGGACAGACAAGGGGCGAGCAGTACTTC. As protein: CSVGQTRGEQYF.

This clonotype was found many times. The J gene is TRBJ2-5, the V gene TRBV7-2; 9 bases fit TRBD2. The germline CDR1 and CDR2 sequences are SGHTA and FQGNSA. The CDR3 extends over 18 amino acids. V dropped 0 bases and J dropped 5; count of bases not matched to a gene: 13. In DNA form, the CDR3 reads TGTGCCAGCAGCTTAGCGTTAGTAGCGGGAGCGGTCGGTGAGACCCAGTACTTC. As protein: CASSLALVAGAVGETQYF.

This clonotype has at least ten counts. This chain connects TRBV3-1 to TRBJ1-3; D not resolved. Per germline, CDR1 LGHDT and CDR2 YNNKEL (reference sequence). Deletions cut 4 bases from V and 7 bases from J, with 14 bases between. This CDR3 comprises 14 residues. CDR3 amino acids: CASSLEGILNTIYF. In nucleotides, the CDR3 is TGTGCCAGCAGCCTTGAAGGGATTTTGAACACCATATATTTT.

In this sample, this clonotype turned up many times. The rearrangement links TRBV3-1 to TRBJ2-6, with D unresolved. CDR1 and CDR2 from the germline V gene are LGHDT and YNNKEL (reference sequence). The CDR3 runs 15 residues. V lost 1 base and J 2 bases, leaving 6 bases between the germline ends. In nucleotides, the CDR3 is TGTGCCAGCAGCCAAGGTCCGACTGGGGCCAACGTCCTGACTTTC. It yields the protein CASSQGPTGANVLTF.

This clonotype was seen many times. CDR3 sequence (DNA): TGCGCCAGCAGCCAAGTAGTAGCGGGAGCTGTGTACGAGCAGTACTTC. It translates to CASSQVVAGAVYEQYF. The gene calls are TRBV4-1 and TRBJ2-7, with TRBD2 identical over 9 bases. The length of the CDR3 is 16 residues. Germline CDR1 MGHRA, CDR2 YSYEKL. V dropped 1 base and J dropped 4; count of bases not matched to a gene: 8.

This clonotype has ten or more counts. The chain links TRBV5-1 to TRBJ2-5; TRBD1 aligns across 8 bases. The CDR3 is 14 amino acids. Germline-derived CDR1 and CDR2 are SGHRS and YFSETQ. Losses at the gene ends were 9 bases for V and 2 bases for J; bases not matched to a gene: 9. The CDR3 region is CATRTGTGQETQYF. The CDR3 DNA is TGCGCCACCAGAACCGGGACAGGTCAAGAGACCCAGTACTTC.

This chain connects TRBV5-1 to TRBJ1-5; D remains ambiguous. The germline V gene encodes CDR1 SGHRS and CDR2 YFSETQ. V lost 4 bases to trimming and J lost 5 bases, with 13 bases between them. CDR3 length: 14 amino acids. CDR3 in amino acids: CASSISGPHQPQHF. The CDR3 nucleotides are TGCGCCAGCAGCATCTCCGGGCCGCATCAGCCCCAGCATTTT.

This clonotype was observed many times. V gene TRBV6-6 combines with J gene TRBJ2-3, with D perhaps assigned TRBD1 or TRBD2 (5 bases each). V gave up 6 bases and J gave up 3 bases, with 13 bases separating them. CDR3 length: 14 amino acids. Germline CDR1 and CDR2: MNHNY and SVGAGI (reference sequence). The CDR3 loop reads CASSSGDRTDTQYF. The CDR3 DNA reads as TGTGCCAGCAGCTCCGGGGACCGTACAGATACGCAGTATTTT.

This clonotype showed up many times. The gene calls are TRBV11-2 and TRBJ2-1, with D unclear. V lost 0 bases and J lost 0, with 6 bases in between. This CDR3 is 15 amino acids long. Germline V gene sequence: CDR1 SGHAT, CDR2 FQNNGV. CDR3 nucleotides: TGTGCCAGCAGCTTAGATCCGAGCTCCTACAATGAGCAGTTCTTC. Protein: CASSLDPSSYNEQFF.

This clonotype was counted many times. This sequence joins TRBV6-1 and TRBJ1-2; the D gene is possibly TRBD1 (6 bases). The V end lost 6 bases, the J end lost 4 bases, and 27 bases lay between the germline ends. Germline-derived CDR1 and CDR2 are MNHNS and SASEGT. The CDR3 runs 18 residues. The DNA for the CDR3 is TGTGCCAGCAGCGCCGGACAGCCGTCAAAAACCCTTTTCTATGGCTACACCTTC. This codes for CASSAGQPSKTLFYGYTF.

This clonotype occurred many times. A junction end diverges from the germline sequence, so it may reflect a read error. The chain has TRBV20-1 and TRBJ1-6; the D gene is possibly TRBD1 (6 bases). The CDR3 has 16 amino acids. The germline gives CDR1 DFQATT, CDR2 SNEGSKA (reference sequence). The CDR3 sequence is CSARDRVGGLGSPLHF. DNA of the CDR3: TGCAGTGCTAGAGATCGAGTGGGGGGGCTAGGGTCACCCCTCCATTTT.